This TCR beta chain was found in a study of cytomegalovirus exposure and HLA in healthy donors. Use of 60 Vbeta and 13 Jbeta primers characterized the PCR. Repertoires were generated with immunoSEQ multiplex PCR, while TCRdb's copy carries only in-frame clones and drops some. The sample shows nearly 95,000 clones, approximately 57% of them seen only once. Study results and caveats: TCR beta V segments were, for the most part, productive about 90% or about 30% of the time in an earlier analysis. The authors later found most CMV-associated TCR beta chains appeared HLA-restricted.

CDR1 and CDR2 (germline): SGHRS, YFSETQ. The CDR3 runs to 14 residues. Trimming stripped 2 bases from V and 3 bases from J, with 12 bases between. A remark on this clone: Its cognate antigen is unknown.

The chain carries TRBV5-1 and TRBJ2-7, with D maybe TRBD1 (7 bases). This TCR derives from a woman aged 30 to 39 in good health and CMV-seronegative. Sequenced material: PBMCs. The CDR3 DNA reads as TGCGCCAGCAGCTTCCGACAGGGAGGCTACGAGCAGTACTTC. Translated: CASSFRQGGYEQYF.